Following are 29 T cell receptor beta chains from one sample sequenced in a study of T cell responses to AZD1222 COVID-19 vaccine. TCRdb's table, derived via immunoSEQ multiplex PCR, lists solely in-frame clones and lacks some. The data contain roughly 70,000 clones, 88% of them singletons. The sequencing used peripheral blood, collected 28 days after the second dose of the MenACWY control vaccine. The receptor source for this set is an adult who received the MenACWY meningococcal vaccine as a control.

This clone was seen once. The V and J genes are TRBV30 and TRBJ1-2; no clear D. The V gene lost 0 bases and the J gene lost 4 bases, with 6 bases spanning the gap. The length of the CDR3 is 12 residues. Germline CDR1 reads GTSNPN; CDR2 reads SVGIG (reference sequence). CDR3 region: CAWSVVTYGYTF. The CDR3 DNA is TGTGCCTGGAGTGTGGTGACCTATGGCTACACCTTC.

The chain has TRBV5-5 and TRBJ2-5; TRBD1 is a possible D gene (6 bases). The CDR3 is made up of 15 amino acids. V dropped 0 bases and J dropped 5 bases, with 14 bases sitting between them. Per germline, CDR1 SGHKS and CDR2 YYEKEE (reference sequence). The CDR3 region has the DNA TGTGCCAGCAGCTTGGCCGGGTCAGGGGCGGAGACCCAGTACTTC. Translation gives CASSLAGSGAETQYF.

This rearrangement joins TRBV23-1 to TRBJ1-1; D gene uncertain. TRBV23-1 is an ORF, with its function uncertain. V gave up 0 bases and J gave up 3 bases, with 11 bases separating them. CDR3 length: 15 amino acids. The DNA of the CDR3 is TGCGCCAGCAGTCAATCGGTGGGCAGGTACACTGAAGCTTTCTTT. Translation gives CASSQSVGRYTEAFF.

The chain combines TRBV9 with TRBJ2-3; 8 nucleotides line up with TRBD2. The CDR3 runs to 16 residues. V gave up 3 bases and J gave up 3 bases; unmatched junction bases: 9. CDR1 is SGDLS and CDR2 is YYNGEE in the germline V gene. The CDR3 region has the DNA TGTGCCAGCAGCGCGTGGGGTGGCGGGGGGACAGATACGCAGTATTTT. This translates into CASSAWGGGGTDTQYF.

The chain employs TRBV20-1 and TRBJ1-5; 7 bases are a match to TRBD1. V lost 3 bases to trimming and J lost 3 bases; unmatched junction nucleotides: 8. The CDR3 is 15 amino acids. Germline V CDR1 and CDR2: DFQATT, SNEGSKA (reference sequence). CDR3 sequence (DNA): TGCAGTGCTAGTTGGGACAGCGAAAACAATCAGCCCCAGCATTTT. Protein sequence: CSASWDSENNQPQHF.

The CDR3 nucleotides are TGTGCCAGTAGTATAGGGGTCACTAAAACCTACGAGCAGTACTTC. This encodes CASSIGVTKTYEQYF. The chain links TRBV19 to TRBJ2-7; D gene uncertain. Germline V gene lookup returns CDR1 LNHDA and CDR2 SQIVND (reference sequence). The V end was cut by 1 base, the J end by 2 bases, with 12 bases between. This CDR3 spans 15 amino acids.

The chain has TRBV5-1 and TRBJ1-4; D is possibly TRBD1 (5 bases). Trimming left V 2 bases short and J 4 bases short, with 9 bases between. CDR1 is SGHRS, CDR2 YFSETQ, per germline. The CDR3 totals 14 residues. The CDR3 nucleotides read TGCGCCAGCAGCTTCGCAGGGATTAATGAAAAACTGTTTTTT. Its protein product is CASSFAGINEKLFF.

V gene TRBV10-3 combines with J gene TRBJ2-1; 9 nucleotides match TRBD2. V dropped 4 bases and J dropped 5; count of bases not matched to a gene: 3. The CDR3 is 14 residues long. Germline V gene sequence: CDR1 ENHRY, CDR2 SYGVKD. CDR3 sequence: CAISVAGGNNEQFF. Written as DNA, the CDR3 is TGTGCCATCAGTGTGGCGGGAGGGAACAATGAGCAGTTCTTC.

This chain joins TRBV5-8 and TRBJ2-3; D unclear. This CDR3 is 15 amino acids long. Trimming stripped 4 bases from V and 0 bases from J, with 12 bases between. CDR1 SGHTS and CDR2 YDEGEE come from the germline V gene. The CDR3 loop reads CASSPVAASTDTQYF. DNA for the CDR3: TGTGCCAGCAGCCCGGTGGCGGCAAGCACAGATACGCAGTATTTT.

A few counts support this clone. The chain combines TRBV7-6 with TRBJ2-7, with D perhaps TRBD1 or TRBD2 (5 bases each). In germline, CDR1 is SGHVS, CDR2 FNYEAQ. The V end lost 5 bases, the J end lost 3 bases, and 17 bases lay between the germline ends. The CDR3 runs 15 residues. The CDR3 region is CASSLGTLPRYEQYF. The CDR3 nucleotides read TGTGCCAGCAGCCTGGGGACCCTGCCCCGCTACGAGCAGTACTTC.

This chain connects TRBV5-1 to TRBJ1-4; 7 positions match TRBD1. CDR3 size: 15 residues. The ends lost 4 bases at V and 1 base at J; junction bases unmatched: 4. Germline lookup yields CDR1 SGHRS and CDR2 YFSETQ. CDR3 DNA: TGCGCCAGCAGCCCGTACAGGGGAACTAATGAAAAACTGTTTTTT. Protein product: CASSPYRGTNEKLFF. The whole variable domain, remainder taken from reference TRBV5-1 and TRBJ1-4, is KAGVTQTPRYLIKTRGQQVTLSCSPISGHRSVSWYQQTPGQGLQFLFEYFSETQRNKGNFPGRFSGRQFSNSRSEMNVSTLELGDSALYLCASSPYRGTNEKLFFGSGTQLSVL.

CDR3 region: CASSSPPGSSYEQYF. The CDR3 nucleotides are TGTGCCAGCAGTTCCCCTCCGGGGAGCTCCTACGAGCAGTACTTC. The chain is built from TRBV27 and TRBJ2-7, with a possible D match to TRBD2 (5 bases). This CDR3 contains 15 residues. Germline lookup yields CDR1 MNHEY and CDR2 SMNVEV (reference sequence). Trimming removed 4 bases at V and 0 bases at J, with 13 bases between.

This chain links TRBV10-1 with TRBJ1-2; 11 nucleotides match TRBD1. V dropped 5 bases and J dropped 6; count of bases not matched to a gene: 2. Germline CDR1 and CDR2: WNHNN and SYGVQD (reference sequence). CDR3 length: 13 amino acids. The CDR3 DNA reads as TGCGCCAGCAGTTCGGGACAGGGGGATGGCTACACCTTC. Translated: CASSSGQGDGYTF.

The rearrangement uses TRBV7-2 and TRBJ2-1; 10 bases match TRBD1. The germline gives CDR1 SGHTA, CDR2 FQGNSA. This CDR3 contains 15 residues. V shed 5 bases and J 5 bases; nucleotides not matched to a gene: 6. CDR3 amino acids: CASSRGTGVHNEQFF. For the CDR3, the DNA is TGTGCCAGCAGCAGAGGGACAGGGGTACACAATGAGCAGTTCTTC. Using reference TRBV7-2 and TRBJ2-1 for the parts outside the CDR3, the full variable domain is GAGVSQSPSNKVTEKGKDVELRCDPISGHTALYWYRQSLGQGLEFLIYFQGNSAPDKSGLPSDRFSAERTGGSVSTLTIQRTQQEDSAVYLCASSRGTGVHNEQFFGPGTRLTVL.

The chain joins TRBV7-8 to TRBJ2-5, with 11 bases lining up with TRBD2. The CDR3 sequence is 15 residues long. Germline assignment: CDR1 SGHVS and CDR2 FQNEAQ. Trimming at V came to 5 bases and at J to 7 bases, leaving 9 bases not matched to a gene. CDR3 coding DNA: TGTGCCAGCAGCATACTAGCGGGGGCTGCAGGGACCCAGTACTTC. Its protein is CASSILAGAAGTQYF.

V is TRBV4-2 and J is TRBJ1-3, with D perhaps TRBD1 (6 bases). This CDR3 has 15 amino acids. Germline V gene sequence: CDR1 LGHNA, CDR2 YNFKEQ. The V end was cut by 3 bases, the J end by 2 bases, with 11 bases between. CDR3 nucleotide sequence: TGTGCCAGCAGCCACGCCCGGGGGCCTGGAAACACCATATATTTT. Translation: CASSHARGPGNTIYF.

CDR3 protein: CASSPGPRTANYEQYF. In DNA, the CDR3 is TGTGCCAGTAGCCCTGGCCCGAGGACGGCCAACTACGAGCAGTACTTC. The gene calls are TRBV19 and TRBJ2-7; D remains unclear. This CDR3 spans 16 amino acids. CDR1 is LNHDA and CDR2 is SQIVND in the germline V gene (reference sequence). Trimming took 6 bases from V and 3 from J, leaving 21 bases between them. Using reference TRBV19 and TRBJ2-7 for the parts outside the CDR3, the full variable domain is DGGITQSPKYLFRKEGQNVTLSCEQNLNHDAMYWYRQDPGQGLRLIYYSQIVNDFQKGDIAEGYSVSREKKESFPLTVTSAQKNPTAFYLCASSPGPRTANYEQYFGPGTRLTVT.

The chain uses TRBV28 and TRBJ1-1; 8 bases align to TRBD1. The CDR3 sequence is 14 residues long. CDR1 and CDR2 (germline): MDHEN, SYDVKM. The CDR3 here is CALTVGQANTEAFF. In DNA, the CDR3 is TGTGCACTTACCGTGGGACAGGCGAACACTGAAGCTTTCTTT.

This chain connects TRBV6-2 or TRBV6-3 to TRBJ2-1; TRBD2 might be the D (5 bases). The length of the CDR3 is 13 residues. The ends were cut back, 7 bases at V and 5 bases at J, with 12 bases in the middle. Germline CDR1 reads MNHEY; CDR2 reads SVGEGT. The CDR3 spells CASTPRGNNEQFF. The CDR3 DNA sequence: TGTGCCAGCACCCCCCGGGGAAACAATGAGCAGTTCTTC.

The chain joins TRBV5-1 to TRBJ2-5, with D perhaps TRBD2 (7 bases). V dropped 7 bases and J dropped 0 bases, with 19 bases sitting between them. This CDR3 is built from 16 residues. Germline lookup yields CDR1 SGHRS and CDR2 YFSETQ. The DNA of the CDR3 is TGCGCCAGCCTGCCTGGGATCGGGGGGCACCAAGAGACCCAGTACTTC. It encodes CASLPGIGGHQETQYF.

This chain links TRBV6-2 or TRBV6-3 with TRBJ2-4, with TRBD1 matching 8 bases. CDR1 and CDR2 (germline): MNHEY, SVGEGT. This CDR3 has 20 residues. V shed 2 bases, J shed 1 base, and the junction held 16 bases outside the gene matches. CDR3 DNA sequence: TGTGCCAGCAGTTACAGACAGGGGAGTGGGGAGATAATGGCCAAAAACATTCAGTACTTC. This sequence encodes CASSYRQGSGEIMAKNIQYF.

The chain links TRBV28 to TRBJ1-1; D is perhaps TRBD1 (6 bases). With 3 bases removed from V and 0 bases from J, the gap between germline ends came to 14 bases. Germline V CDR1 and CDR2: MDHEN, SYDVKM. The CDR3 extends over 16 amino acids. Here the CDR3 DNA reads TGTGCCAGCAGTTTTCCTAACAGGGCCCTGAACACTGAAGCTTTCTTT. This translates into CASSFPNRALNTEAFF.

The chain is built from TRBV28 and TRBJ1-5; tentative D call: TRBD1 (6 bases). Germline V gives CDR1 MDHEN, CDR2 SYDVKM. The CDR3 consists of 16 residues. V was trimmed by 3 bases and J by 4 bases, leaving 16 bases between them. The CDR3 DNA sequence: TGTGCCAGCAGTTTGTATATCAGGACAGTAAATCAGCCCCAGCATTTT. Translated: CASSLYIRTVNQPQHF.

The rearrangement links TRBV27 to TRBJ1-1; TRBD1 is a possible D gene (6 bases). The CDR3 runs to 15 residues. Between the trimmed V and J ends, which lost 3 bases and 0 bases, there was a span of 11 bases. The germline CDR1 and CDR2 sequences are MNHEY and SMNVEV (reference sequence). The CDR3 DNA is TGTGCCAGCAGTTTGCGTGACAGGTTGAACACTGAAGCTTTCTTT. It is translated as CASSLRDRLNTEAFF.

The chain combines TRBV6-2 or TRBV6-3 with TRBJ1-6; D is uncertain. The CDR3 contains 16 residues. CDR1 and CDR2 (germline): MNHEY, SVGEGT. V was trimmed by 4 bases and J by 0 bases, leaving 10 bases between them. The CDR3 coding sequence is TGTGCCAGCAGTTCGTTGGGAAGCTCCTATAATTCACCCCTCCACTTT. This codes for CASSSLGSSYNSPLHF.

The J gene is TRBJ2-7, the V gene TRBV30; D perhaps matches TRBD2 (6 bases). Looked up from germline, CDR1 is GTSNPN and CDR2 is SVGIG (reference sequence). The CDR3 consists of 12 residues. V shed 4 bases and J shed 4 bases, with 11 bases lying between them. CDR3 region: CAWNMGGYEQYF. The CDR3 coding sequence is TGTGCCTGGAACATGGGAGGATACGAGCAGTACTTC.

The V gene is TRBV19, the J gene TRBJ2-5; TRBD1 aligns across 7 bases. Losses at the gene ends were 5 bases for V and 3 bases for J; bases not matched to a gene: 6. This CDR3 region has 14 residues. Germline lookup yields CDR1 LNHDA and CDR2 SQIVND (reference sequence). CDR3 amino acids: CASSAGTEEETQYF. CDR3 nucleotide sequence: TGTGCCAGTAGTGCAGGGACAGAAGAAGAGACCCAGTACTTC.

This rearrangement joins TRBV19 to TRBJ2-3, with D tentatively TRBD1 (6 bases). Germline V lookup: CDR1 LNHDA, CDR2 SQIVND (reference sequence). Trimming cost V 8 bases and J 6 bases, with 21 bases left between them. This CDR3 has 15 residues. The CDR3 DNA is TGTGCCAGTCCAATGGACAGTTCCCCCCGGGATACGCAGTATTTT. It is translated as CASPMDSSPRDTQYF.

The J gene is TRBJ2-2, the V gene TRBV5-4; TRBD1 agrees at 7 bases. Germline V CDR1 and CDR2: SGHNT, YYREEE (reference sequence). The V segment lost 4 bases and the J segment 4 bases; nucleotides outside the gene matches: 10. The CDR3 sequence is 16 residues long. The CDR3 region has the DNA TGTGCCAGCAGCGGCGGACAGGCCGGAGGCACCGGGGAGCTGTTTTTT. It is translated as CASSGGQAGGTGELFF.